The clone carrying this T cell receptor (beta chain) was found once. Its antigen is not identified. PCR employed 60 Vbeta and 13 Jbeta primers. Libraries were prepared by immunoSEQ multiplex PCR; TCRdb keeps only in-frame clonotypes and omits some of them. The profile covers about 140,000 clones, with around 70% appearing a single time and approximately 2.3% taken by the ten largest. This sample is drawn from a study of cytomegalovirus exposure and HLA in healthy donors. Study results and caveats: An analysis done earlier found most TCR beta V segments productive about 87% or about 30% of the time.

The ends lost 7 bases at V and 15 bases at J; junction bases unmatched: 17. Germline loops: CDR1 MDHEN, CDR2 SYDVKM. The CDR3 totals 15 residues. The receptor was derived from an older woman in good health and CMV-seropositive. The sample taken for sequencing was PBMCs. The chain uses TRBV28 and TRBJ2-1; 11 nucleotides align to TRBD2. This CDR3 is CASNEPGLAASRLFF. The CDR3 region has the DNA TGTGCCAGCAATGAACCGGGACTAGCGGCCTCTCGACTGTTCTTC.